This T cell receptor beta chain was captured in a study of identical twins. Germline values: CDR1 SGHRS, CDR2 YFSETQ. The CDR3 contains 15 residues. After removal of 4 bases from V and 0 bases from J, the junction contained 2 bases not matched to a gene. This clonotype was counted between two and nine times. TCRdb independently ran MiXCR on the 5' RACE reads; one entry per CDR3 protein. The table shows roughly 690,000 distinct CDR3 sequences, with 21% occurring only once. The same data also went into a second study, on T cells expressing NK-cell markers.

The gene calls are TRBV5-1 and TRBJ2-2, with 8 bases aligning to TRBD1. The source is a woman under 30 in good health. Sequences were obtained from PBMCs. CDR3 loop: CASSTQGANTGELFF. For the CDR3, the DNA is TGCGCCAGCAGCACACAGGGGGCGAACACCGGGGAGCTGTTTTTT. The full variable domain, its missing parts supplied by reference TRBV5-1 and TRBJ2-2, is KAGVTQTPRYLIKTRGQQVTLSCSPISGHRSVSWYQQTPGQGLQFLFEYFSETQRNKGNFPGRFSGRQFSNSRSEMNVSTLELGDSALYLCASSTQGANTGELFFGEGSRLTVL.